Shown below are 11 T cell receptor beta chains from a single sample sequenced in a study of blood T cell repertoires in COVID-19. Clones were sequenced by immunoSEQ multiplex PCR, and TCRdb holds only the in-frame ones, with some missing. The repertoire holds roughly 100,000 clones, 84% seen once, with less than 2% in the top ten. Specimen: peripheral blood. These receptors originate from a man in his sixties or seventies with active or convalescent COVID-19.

CDR3 amino acids: CASSLGGGATYEQYF. Here the CDR3 DNA reads TGTGCCAGCAGCTTAGGTGGCGGGGCCACCTACGAGCAGTACTTC. J is TRBJ2-7 and V is TRBV11-2; TRBD2 is a possible D gene (6 bases). Trimming removed 1 base at V and 2 bases at J, with 12 bases between. The CDR3 contains 15 residues. Germline lookup yields CDR1 SGHAT and CDR2 FQNNGV.

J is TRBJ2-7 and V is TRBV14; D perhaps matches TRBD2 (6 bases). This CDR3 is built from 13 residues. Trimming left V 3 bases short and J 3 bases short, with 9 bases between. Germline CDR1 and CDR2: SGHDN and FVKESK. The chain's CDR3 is CASSQGLVYEQYF. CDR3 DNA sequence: TGTGCCAGCAGCCAGGGACTGGTCTACGAGCAGTACTTC. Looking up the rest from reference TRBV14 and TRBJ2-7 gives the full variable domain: EAGVTQFPSHSVIEKGQTVTLRCDPISGHDNLYWYRRVMGKEIKFLLHFVKESKQDESGMPNNRFLAERTGGTYSTLKVQPAELEDSGVYFCASSQGLVYEQYFGPGTRLTVT.

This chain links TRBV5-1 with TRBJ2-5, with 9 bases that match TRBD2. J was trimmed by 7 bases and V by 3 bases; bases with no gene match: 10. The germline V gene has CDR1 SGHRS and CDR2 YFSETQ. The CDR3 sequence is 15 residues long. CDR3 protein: CASSSRDSREGTQYF. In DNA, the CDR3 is TGCGCCAGCAGCTCCCGGGACTCGCGGGAGGGGACCCAGTACTTC.

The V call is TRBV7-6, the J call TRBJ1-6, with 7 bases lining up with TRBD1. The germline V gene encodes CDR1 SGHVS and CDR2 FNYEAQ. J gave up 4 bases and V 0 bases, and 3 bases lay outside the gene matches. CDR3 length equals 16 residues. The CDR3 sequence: CASSLAGGAYNSPLHF. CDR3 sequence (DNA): TGTGCCAGCAGCTTAGCAGGGGGCGCGTATAATTCACCCCTCCACTTT.

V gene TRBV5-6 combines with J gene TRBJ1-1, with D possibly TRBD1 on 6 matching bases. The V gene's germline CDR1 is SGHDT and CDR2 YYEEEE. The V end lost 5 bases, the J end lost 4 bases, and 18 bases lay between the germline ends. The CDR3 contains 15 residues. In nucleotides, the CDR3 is TGTGCCAGCAGTTCCCTGGGGAGAGGGGGCACTGAAGCTTTCTTT. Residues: CASSSLGRGGTEAFF.

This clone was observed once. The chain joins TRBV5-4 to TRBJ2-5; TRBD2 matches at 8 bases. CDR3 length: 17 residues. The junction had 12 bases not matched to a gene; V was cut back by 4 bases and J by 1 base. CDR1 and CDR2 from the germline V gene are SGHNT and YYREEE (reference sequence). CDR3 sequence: CASSPGTGGGRQETQYF. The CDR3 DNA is TGTGCCAGCAGCCCCGGAACGGGGGGGGGACGCCAAGAGACCCAGTACTTC.

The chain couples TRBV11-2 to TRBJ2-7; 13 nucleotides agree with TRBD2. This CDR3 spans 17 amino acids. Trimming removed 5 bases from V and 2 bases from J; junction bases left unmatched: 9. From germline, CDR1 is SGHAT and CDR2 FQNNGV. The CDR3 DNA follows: TGTGCCAGCAGCACCCGGACTAGCGGGGGTCCCACCTACGAGCAGTACTTC. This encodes CASSTRTSGGPTYEQYF.

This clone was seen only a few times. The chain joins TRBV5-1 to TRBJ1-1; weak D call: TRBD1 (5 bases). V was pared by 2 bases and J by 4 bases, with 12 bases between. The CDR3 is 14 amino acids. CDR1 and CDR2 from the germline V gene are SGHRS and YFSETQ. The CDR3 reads CASSFEGARTEAFF. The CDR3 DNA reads TGCGCCAGCAGCTTCGAAGGGGCTCGCACTGAAGCTTTCTTT.

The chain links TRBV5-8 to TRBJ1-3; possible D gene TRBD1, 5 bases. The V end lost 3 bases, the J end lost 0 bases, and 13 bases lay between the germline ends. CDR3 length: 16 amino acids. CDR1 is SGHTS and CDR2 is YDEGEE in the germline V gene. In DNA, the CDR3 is TGTGCCAGCAGCTCGAAACCAGACAGCTCTGGAAACACCATATATTTT. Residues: CASSSKPDSSGNTIYF.

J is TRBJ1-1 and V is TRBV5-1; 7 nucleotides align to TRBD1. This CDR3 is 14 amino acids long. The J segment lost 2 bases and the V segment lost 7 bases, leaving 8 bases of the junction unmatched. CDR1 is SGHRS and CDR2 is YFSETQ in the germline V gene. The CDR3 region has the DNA TGCGCCAGCCTTCAAGGGGGCCCTAACACTGAAGCTTTCTTT. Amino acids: CASLQGGPNTEAFF.

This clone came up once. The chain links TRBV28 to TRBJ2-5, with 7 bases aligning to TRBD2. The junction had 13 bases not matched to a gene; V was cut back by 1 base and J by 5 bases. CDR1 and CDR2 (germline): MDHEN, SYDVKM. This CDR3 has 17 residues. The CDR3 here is CASSLSAFGGVTETQYF. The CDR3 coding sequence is TGTGCCAGCAGTTTATCCGCCTTTGGGGGGGTAACGGAGACCCAGTACTTC.